This TCR beta chain was obtained from a study of OX40 agonist ivuxolimab in advanced cancers. Points from the study as a whole: Patients who responded partially at 0.1-3.0 mg/kg showed clonal expansion ranking among the lowest.

The CDR3 totals 14 residues. Germline V gene lookup returns CDR1 GTSNPN and CDR2 SVGIG (reference sequence). V lost 2 bases, J lost 0 bases, and 7 bases lay in between. Libraries were prepared by immunoSEQ multiplex PCR; TCRdb keeps only in-frame clonotypes and omits some of them. The sample carries over 70,000 clones, approximately 91% recorded once. Of note for this clone: Antigen unknown.

The chain joins TRBV30 to TRBJ2-2; D not resolved. The sequence was collected from an adult with an advanced solid tumor such as melanoma, head and neck, liver or kidney cancer. The sequenced sample was CD4+ or CD8+ T cells sorted from blood, obtained in a trial of the OX40 agonist ivuxolimab. The CDR3: CAWSKGPNTGELFF. The CDR3 nucleotides are TGTGCCTGGAGTAAGGGCCCGAACACCGGGGAGCTGTTTTTT.